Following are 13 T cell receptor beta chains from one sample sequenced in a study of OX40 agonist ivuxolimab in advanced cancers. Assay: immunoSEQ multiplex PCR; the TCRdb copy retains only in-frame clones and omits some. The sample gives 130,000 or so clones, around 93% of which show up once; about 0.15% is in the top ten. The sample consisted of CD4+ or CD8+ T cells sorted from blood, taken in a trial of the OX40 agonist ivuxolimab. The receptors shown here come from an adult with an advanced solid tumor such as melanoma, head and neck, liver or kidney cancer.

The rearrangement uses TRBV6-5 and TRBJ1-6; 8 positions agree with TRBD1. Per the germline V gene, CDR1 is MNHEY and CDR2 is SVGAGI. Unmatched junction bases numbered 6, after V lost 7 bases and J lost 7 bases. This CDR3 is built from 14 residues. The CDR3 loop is CASNTGGGNSPLHF. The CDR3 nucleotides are TGTGCCAGCAATACAGGGGGGGGAAATTCACCCCTCCACTTT.

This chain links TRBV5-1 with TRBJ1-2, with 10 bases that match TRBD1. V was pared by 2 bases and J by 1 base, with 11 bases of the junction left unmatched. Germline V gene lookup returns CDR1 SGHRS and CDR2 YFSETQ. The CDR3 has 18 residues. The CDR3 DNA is TGCGCCAGCAGCTTCTCCGGGACAGGGGCCATCCGTAACTATGGCTACACCTTC. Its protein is CASSFSGTGAIRNYGYTF.

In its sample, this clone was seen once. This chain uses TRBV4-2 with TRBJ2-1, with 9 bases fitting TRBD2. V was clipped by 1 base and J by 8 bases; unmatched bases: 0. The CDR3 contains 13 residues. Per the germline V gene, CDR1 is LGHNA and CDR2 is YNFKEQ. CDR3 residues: CASSQGLADEQFF. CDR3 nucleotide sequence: TGTGCCAGCAGCCAAGGACTAGCGGATGAGCAGTTCTTC.

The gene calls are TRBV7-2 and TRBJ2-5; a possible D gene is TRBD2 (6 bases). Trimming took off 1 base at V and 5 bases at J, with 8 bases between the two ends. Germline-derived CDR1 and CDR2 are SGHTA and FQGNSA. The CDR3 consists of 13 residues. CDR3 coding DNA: TGTGCCAGCAGCTTAGTTGGGGGGGAGACCCAGTACTTC. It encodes CASSLVGGETQYF.

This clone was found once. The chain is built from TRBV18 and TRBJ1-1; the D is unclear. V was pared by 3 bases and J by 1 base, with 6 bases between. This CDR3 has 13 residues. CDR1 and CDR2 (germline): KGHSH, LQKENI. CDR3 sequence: CASSPEGNTEAFF. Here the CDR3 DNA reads TGTGCCAGCTCACCTGAGGGGAACACTGAAGCTTTCTTT.

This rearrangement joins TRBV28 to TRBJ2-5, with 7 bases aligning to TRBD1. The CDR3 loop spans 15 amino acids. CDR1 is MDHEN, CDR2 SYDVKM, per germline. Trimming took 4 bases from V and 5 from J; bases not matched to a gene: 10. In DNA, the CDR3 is TGTGCCAGCAGTTATGGGACGACAGGGTGGGAGACCCAGTACTTC. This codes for CASSYGTTGWETQYF.

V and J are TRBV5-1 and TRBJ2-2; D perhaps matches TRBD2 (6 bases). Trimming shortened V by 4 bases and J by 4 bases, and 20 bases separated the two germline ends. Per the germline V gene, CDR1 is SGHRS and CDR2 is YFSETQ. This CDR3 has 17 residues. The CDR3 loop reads CASSRGTSPTGTGELFF. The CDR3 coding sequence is TGCGCCAGCAGCCGAGGGACTTCCCCTACGGGCACCGGGGAGCTGTTTTTT.

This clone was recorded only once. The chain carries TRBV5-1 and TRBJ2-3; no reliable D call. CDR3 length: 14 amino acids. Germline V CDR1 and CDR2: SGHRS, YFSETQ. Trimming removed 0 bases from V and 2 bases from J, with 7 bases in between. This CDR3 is CASSLGFSTDTQYF. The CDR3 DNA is TGCGCCAGCAGCTTGGGTTTTTCCACAGATACGCAGTATTTT.

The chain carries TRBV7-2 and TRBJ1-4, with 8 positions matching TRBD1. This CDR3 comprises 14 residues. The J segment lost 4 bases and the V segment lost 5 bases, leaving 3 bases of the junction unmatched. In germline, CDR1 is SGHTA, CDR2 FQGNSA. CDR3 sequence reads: CASSPDRGNEKLFF. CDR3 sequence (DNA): TGTGCCAGCAGCCCCGACAGGGGTAATGAAAAACTGTTTTTT.

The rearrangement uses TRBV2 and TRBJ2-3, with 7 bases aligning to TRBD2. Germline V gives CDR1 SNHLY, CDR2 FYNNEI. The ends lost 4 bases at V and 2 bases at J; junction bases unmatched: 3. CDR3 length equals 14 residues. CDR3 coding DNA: TGTGCCAGCAGTGGACTAGCCCACACAGATACGCAGTATTTT. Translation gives CASSGLAHTDTQYF. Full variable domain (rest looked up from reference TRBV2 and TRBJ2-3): EPEVTQTPSHQVTQMGQEVILRCVPISNHLYFYWYRQILGQKVEFLVSFYNNEISEKSEIFDDQFSVERPDGSNFTLKIRSTKLEDSAMYFCASSGLAHTDTQYFGPGTRLTVL.

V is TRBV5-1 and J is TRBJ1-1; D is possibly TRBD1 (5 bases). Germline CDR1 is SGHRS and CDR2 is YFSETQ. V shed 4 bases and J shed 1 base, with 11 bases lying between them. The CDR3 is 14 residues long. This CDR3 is CASSGTAQNTEAFF. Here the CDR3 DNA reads TGCGCCAGCAGCGGGACGGCCCAGAACACTGAAGCTTTCTTT.

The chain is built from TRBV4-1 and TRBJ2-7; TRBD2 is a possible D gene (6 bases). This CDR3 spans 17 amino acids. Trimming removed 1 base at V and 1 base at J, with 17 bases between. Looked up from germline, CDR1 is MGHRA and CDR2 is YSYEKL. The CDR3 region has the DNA TGCGCCAGCAGCCAAGGCTCTCAGGCAGGGAGGTCCTACGAGCAGTACTTC. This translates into CASSQGSQAGRSYEQYF.

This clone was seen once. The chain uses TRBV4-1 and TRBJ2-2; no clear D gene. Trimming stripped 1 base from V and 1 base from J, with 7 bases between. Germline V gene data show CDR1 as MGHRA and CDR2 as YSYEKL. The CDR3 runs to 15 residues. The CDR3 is CASSQVGLNTGELFF. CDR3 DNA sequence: TGCGCCAGCAGCCAAGTAGGGTTGAACACCGGGGAGCTGTTTTTT.